The entry that follows covers one T cell receptor beta chain sequence. The sample originates from a study of blood T cell repertoires in COVID-19. The wider study: The United States, Italy and Spain supplied acute and convalescent COVID-19 samples. Sources were T cells, B-cell-depleted T cells, or PBMCs; the material itself was cDNA or gDNA.

Germline V lookup: CDR1 SGHRS, CDR2 YFSETQ. The CDR3 is 15 residues long. J was trimmed by 1 base and V by 0 bases; bases with no gene match: 4. The method was immunoSEQ multiplex PCR; TCRdb's version includes in-frame clones alone and lacks a portion of them. This sample has more than 25,000 clones; 86% occur once, and the top ten carry roughly 24%. V and J are TRBV5-1 and TRBJ2-7, with 7 nucleotides matching TRBD2. This sequence originates from a human donor with active COVID-19. The donor label of this sample is uncertain. Sequencing input: peripheral blood. CDR3 residues: CASSLVSSGSYEQYF. DNA of the CDR3: TGCGCCAGCAGCTTGGTGTCTAGCGGTTCCTACGAGCAGTACTTC. The complete variable domain, with remaining parts taken from reference TRBV5-1 and TRBJ2-7, reads KAGVTQTPRYLIKTRGQQVTLSCSPISGHRSVSWYQQTPGQGLQFLFEYFSETQRNKGNFPGRFSGRQFSNSRSEMNVSTLELGDSALYLCASSLVSSGSYEQYFGPGTRLTVT.